This T cell receptor beta chain is from a study of read filtering for tumor transcriptome and immune sequencing. Study overall: Transcriptome libraries were built from DNase-treated RNA.

Every patient had bone marrow sampled while the disease was active. The CDR3 is made up of 13 amino acids. Germline assignment: CDR1 DFQATT and CDR2 SNEGSKA (reference sequence). Trimming removed 3 bases at V and 2 bases at J, with 10 bases between. Points on this clonotype: Antigen unknown.

Notes on the study in general: This fraction held mixed bone marrow immune cells after CD138-negative sorting. IR-seq and RNA-seq agreed better without single-read clonotypes.

Molecular barcoded adaptors covering alpha/delta and beta/gamma chains were used on 400 to 450 ng RNA. MiXCR, run by TCRdb on the reads, gives a single entry per CDR3 protein. The sample has over 50,000 distinct CDR3 sequences; approximately 20% are singletons. Material for sequencing was a population of CD138-negative cells sorted from bone marrow. The TCR sequence derives from a donor at least 40 years old with multiple myeloma. The chain is built from TRBV20-1 and TRBJ2-5, with a possible D match to TRBD2 (6 bases). The CDR3 nucleotides are TGCAGTGCTAGGGGGACTTTTCAAGAGACCCAGTACTTC. It encodes CSARGTFQETQYF.